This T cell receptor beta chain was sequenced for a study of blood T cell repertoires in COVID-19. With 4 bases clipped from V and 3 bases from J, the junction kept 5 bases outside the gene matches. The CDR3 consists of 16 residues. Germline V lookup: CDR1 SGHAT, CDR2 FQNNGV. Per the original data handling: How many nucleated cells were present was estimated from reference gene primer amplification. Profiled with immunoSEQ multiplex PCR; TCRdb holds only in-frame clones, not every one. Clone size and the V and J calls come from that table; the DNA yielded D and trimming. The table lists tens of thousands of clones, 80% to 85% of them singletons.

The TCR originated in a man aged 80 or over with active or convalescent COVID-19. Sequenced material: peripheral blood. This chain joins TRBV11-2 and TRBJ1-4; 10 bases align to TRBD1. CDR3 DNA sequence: TGTGCCAGCAGCTGGACAGGGGGGTCGGCTAATGAAAAACTGTTTTTT. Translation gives CASSWTGGSANEKLFF.